This is a list of T cell receptor beta chains from one sample in a study of Graves' ophthalmopathy and Graves' hyperthyroidism. TCRdb recomputed calls from the multiplex PCR reads with MiXCR, one row per CDR3 protein. The profile shows 170,000 or so distinct CDR3 sequences, under 40% of them singletons. The sequenced sample was peripheral blood. All receptors derive from a woman aged 40 to 50 with Graves' ophthalmopathy. Both conserved end residues are part of each CDR3. Each record gives: clone size, D gene, J gene, V gene, CDR3 DNA, CDR3 protein. D genes are given only for firm matches. Part of the rows lack a size; the others show once, few, many or a class for expanded clones.

size: -; D: -; J: TRBJ2-7; V: TRBV7-8; DNA: TGTGCCAGCAGACCCAAGGAGGCGAGCTACGAGCAGTACTTC; CDR3: CASRPKEASYEQYF
size: -; D: TRBD2; J: TRBJ2-5; V: TRBV12-3/TRBV12-4; DNA: TGTGCCAGCAGTCTGGGACTAGCGGGGAAGCCTCAAGAGACCCAGTACTTC; CDR3: CASSLGLAGKPQETQYF
size: -; D: -; J: TRBJ2-5; V: TRBV12-3/TRBV12-4; DNA: TGTGCCAGCAGCTATTCAGACCAAGAGACCCAGTACTTC; CDR3: CASSYSDQETQYF
size: -; D: -; J: TRBJ2-5; V: TRBV20-1; DNA: TGCAGTGTTGGGAGGGAGACCCAGTACTTC; CDR3: CSVGRETQYF
size: -; D: TRBD1; J: TRBJ1-5; V: TRBV28; DNA: TGTGCCAGCAAGGAGTCGGACAGGGGGCGGAATCAGCCCCAGCATTTT; CDR3: CASKESDRGRNQPQHF
size: many; D: -; J: TRBJ2-5; V: TRBV20-1; DNA: TGCAGTGCGCACGGGAGCATAGAGACCCAGTACTTC; CDR3: CSAHGSIETQYF
size: many; D: -; J: TRBJ2-7; V: TRBV19; DNA: TGTGCCAGTAGCGGACAGAGTTCCTACGAGCAGTACTTC; CDR3: CASSGQSSYEQYF
size: many; D: TRBD1; J: TRBJ2-2; V: TRBV5-1; DNA: TGCGCCAGCAGCGTGGACAGGCCAAGCACCGGGGAGCTGTTTTTT; CDR3: CASSVDRPSTGELFF
size: -; D: TRBD2; J: TRBJ2-7; V: TRBV11-2; DNA: TGTGCCAGCAGCCCTGGACTAGCGGGAGGGGACTACGAGCAGTACTTC; CDR3: CASSPGLAGGDYEQYF
size: -; D: -; J: TRBJ2-5; V: TRBV27; DNA: TGTGCCAGCACCGGATTTCAGGGGGGCGCGGGGACCCAGTACTTC; CDR3: CASTGFQGGAGTQYF
size: -; D: TRBD1; J: TRBJ2-4; V: TRBV20-1; DNA: TGCAGTGCCCATGACAGGGCGTTGGGCATTCAGTACTTC; CDR3: CSAHDRALGIQYF
size: -; D: -; J: TRBJ1-5; V: TRBV7-2; DNA: TGTGCCAGCAGCGTGGGGGGAGAACAGCCCCAGCATTTT; CDR3: CASSVGGEQPQHF
size: many; D: -; J: TRBJ2-2; V: TRBV7-2; DNA: TGTGCCAGCAGCATTGGCGGAGGGACCGATGTGAGTGGGGAGCTGTTTTTT; CDR3: CASSIGGGTDVSGELFF
size: many; D: -; J: TRBJ2-7; V: TRBV3-1; DNA: TGTGCCAGCACCGGGACGGATACCTACGAGCAGTACTTC; CDR3: CASTGTDTYEQYF
size: many; D: TRBD1; J: TRBJ2-7; V: TRBV28; DNA: TGTGCCAGCAGTTTATACAGGGGGCTTCGTGAATACGAGCAGTACTTC; CDR3: CASSLYRGLREYEQYF
size: once; D: TRBD1; J: TRBJ1-2; V: TRBV6-1; DNA: TGTGCCAGCACCCAGGAGGGCAGGGGGAATGGCTACACCTTC; CDR3: CASTQEGRGNGYTF
size: many; D: -; J: TRBJ1-3; V: TRBV7-9; DNA: TGTGCCAGCAGCCGAGGGGGGGACTTAAACACCATATATTTT; CDR3: CASSRGGDLNTIYF